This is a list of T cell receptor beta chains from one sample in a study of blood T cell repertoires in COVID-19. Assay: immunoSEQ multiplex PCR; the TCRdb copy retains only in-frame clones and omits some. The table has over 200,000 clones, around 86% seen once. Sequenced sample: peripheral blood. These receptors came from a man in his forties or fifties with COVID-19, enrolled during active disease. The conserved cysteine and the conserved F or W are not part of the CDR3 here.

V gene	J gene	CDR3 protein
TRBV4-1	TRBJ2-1	ASSRKDRGYNEQF
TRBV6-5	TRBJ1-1	ASSYSSWGGYTEAF
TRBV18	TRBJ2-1	ASSPPIGTDFNEQF
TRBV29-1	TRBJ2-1	SVAGGQFGSYNEQF
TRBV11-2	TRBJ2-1	ASRYGTGGYDEQF
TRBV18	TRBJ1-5	ASSGRGIGLGNQPQH
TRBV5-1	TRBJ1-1	ASSEQYGGTEAF
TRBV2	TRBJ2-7	ASSGTESSYEQY
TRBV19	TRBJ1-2	ASSYRGRGGYT
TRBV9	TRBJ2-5	ASSVEGQGIWETQY
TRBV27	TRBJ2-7	ASSFGGGTGQSSYEQY
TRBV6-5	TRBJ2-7	ASSLGLVYEQY
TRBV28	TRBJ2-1	ASTLTLSGSSYNEQF
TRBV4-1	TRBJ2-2	ASSHLTSGSSTGELF
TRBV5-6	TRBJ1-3	ASGYRGSGNTIY
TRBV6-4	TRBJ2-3	ASSPRASGGTDTQY
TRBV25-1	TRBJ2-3	ASTRTGGLSTDTQY
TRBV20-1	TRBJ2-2	SASRRGAGGELF
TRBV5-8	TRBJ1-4	ASSVQGRGNEKLF
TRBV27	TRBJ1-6	ASSFGTGVWRSPLH
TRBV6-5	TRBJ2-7	ASSYGQTGVEQY
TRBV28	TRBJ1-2	ASSLGGGWNGYT
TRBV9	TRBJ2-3	ASSVAGGQSTDTQY
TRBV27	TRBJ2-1	ASSGGTRTINEQF
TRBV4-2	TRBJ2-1	ASSRGQGANEQF
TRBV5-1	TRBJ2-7	ASSLAGDSISYEQY
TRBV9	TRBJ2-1	ASSVSGGAFDEQF
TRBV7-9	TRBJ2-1	ASGPSGRPNEQF
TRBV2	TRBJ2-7	ASNAGANPRYEQY
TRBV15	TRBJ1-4	ATSEETGTASNEKLF
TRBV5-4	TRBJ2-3	ASWAGTNTDTQY
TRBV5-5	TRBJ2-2	ASSWGQGTGELF
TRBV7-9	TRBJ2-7	ASSHRDTSYEQY
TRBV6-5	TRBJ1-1	ASSRGNTEAF
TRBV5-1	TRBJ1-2	ASSVDSYGYT
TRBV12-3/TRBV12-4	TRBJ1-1	ASTTGGSTEAF
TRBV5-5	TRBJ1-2	ASSLDWASYGYT
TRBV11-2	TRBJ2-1	ASSLGGSGYYNEQF
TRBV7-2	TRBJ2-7	ASSSDLKYEQY
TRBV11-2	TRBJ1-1	ASSVRLREGTEAF
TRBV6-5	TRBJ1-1	ASSYRTANTEAF
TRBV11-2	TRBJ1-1	ASSLTAGGLSEAF
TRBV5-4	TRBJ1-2	ASSSFRVELDYGYT